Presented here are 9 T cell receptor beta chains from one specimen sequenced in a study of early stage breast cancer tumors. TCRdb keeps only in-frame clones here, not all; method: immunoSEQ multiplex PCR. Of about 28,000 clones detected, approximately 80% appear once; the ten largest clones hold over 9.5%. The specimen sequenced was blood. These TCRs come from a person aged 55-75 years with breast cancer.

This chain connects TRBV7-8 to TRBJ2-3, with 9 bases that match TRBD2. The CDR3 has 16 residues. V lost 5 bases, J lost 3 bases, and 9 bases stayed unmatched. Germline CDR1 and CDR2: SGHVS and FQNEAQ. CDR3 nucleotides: TGTGCCAGCAGCCCGGACTTAGCGGGAGATACAGATACGCAGTATTTT. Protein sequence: CASSPDLAGDTDTQYF.

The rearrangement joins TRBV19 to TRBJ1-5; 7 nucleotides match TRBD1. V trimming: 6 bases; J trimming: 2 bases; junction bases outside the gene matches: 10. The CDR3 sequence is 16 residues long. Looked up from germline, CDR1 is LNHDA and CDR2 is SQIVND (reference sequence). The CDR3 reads CASSRDSIVGNQPQHF. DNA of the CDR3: TGTGCCAGTAGCCGGGACAGCATAGTGGGCAATCAGCCCCAGCATTTT.

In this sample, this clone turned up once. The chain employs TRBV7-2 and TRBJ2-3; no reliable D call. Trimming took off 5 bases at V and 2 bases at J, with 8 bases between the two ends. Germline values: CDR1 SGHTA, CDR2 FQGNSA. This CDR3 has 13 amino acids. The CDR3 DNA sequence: TGTGCCAGCAGCGCGGCGTACACAGATACGCAGTATTTT. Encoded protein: CASSAAYTDTQYF.

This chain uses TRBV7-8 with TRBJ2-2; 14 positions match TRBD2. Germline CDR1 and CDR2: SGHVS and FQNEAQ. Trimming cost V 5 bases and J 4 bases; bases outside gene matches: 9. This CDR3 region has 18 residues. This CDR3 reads CASSQGTSGSWGTGELFF. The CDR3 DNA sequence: TGTGCCAGCAGCCAAGGGACTAGCGGGAGTTGGGGCACCGGGGAGCTGTTTTTT.

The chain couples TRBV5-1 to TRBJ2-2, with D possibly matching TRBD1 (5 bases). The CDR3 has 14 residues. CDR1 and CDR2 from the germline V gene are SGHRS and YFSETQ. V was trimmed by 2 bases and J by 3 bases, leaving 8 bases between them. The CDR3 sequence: CASSFDSYTGELFF. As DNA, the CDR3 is TGCGCCAGCAGCTTTGACAGCTACACCGGGGAGCTGTTTTTT.

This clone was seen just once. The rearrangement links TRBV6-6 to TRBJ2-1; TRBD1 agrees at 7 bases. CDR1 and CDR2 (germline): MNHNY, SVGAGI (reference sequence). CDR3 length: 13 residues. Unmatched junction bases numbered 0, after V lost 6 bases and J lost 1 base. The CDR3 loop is CASRGQSYNEQFF. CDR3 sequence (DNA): TGTGCCAGCAGGGGACAGTCCTACAATGAGCAGTTCTTC.

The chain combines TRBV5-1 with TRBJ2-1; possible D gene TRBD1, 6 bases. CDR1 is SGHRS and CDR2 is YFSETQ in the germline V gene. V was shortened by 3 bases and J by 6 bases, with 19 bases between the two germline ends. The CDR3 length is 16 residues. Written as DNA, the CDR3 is TGCGCCAGCAGCTGGGGGCGTATCAGGGGACCCAATGAGCAGTTCTTC. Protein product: CASSWGRIRGPNEQFF. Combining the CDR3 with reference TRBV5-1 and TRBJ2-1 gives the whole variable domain KAGVTQTPRYLIKTRGQQVTLSCSPISGHRSVSWYQQTPGQGLQFLFEYFSETQRNKGNFPGRFSGRQFSNSRSEMNVSTLELGDSALYLCASSWGRIRGPNEQFFGPGTRLTVL.

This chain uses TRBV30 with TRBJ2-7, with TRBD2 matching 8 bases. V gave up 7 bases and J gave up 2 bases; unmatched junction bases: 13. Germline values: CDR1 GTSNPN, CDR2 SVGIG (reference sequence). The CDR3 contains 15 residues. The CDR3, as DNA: TGTGCCTCCGGGGGGGCCGCCCCTTTCGCCTACGAGCAGTACTTC. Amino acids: CASGGAAPFAYEQYF.

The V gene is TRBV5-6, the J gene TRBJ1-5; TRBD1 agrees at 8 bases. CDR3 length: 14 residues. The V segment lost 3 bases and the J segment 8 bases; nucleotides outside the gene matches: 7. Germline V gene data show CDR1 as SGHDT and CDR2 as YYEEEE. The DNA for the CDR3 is TGTGCCAGCAGCTGGAGCAGGGGGCTTGAGCCCCAGCATTTT. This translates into CASSWSRGLEPQHF.